This T cell receptor (beta chain) is drawn from a study of cytomegalovirus exposure and HLA in healthy donors. Study observations and caveats: As a later analysis showed, several of the most significant clusters appeared to be linked to common viral pathogens. HLA alleles were associated with some 16,000 TCR beta sequences in a later analysis at 0.05 false discovery rate.

Both 60 Vbeta primers and 13 Jbeta primers went into the PCR. Original analysis: There were tens of millions of unique TCR beta chains by a later count, and around 10 million of them were shared. Measured with immunoSEQ multiplex PCR; TCRdb has only the in-frame clones, and not every one. That table supplies the V and J calls and clone size; D and trimming were determined from the DNA. The sample carries 100,000 or so clones, over 75% recorded once. The CDR3 consists of 16 residues. J lost 2 bases, V lost 6 bases, and 8 bases had no gene match. CDR1 is MRHNA, CDR2 SNTAGT, per germline. With regard to this clone: No antigen is known for it.

The rearrangement joins TRBV6-4 to TRBJ1-5; 9 bases line up with TRBD1. The source material was PBMCs. This clonotype was sampled from a man aged 25-40 years in good health and CMV-seropositive. DNA of the CDR3: TGTGCCAGCAGAAAGGGACAGGGTGCCGGCAATCAGCCCCAGCATTTT. It translates to CASRKGQGAGNQPQHF.